The rows below give T cell receptor beta chains drawn from one sample of a study of OX40 agonist ivuxolimab in advanced cancers. Libraries were prepared by immunoSEQ multiplex PCR; TCRdb keeps only in-frame clonotypes and omits some of them. Seen here are approximately 65,000 clones, roughly nine tenths observed once, and the top ten hold roughly 1.1%. The starting material was CD4+ or CD8+ T cells sorted from blood, obtained in a trial of the OX40 agonist ivuxolimab. The origin of the receptors is an adult with an advanced solid tumor such as melanoma, head and neck, liver or kidney cancer. Each CDR3 is given with its conserved first and last residue. The D gene is left open where the match is weak. The size entry is marked missing in some rows and otherwise reads once, few, many or a size class.

clone size	V gene	J gene	D gene	CDR3 protein	CDR3 DNA
NA	TRBV4-3	TRBJ2-1	NA	CASRSRQGSYNEQFF	TGCGCCAGCCGTTCTAGGCAGGGCTCCTACAATGAGCAGTTCTTC
NA	TRBV10-3	TRBJ2-1	TRBD2	CAISEPPGLAAALGEQFF	TGTGCCATCAGTGAGCCGCCGGGACTAGCAGCGGCGTTGGGTGAGCAGTTCTTC
NA	TRBV5-4	TRBJ2-2	TRBD2	CASSETSDTGELFF	TGTGCCAGCAGCGAGACTAGCGACACCGGGGAGCTGTTTTTT
few	TRBV25-1	TRBJ1-2	TRBD1	CASSLGTAPFGYTF	TGTGCCAGCAGTTTGGGGACAGCTCCCTTCGGCTACACCTTC
NA	TRBV7-8	TRBJ1-2	NA	CASSQEGWSYGYTF	TGTGCCAGCAGCCAAGAAGGCTGGAGCTATGGCTACACCTTC
few	TRBV28	TRBJ1-5	TRBD1	CASSTPAISTGRGEHF	TGTGCCAGCAGCACTCCGGCTATTTCGACAGGGCGGGGGGAGCATTTT
NA	TRBV6-5	TRBJ1-4	NA	CASSYSQYNEKLFF	TGTGCCAGCAGTTACTCACAGTATAATGAAAAACTGTTTTTT
NA	TRBV5-1	TRBJ2-7	NA	CASSPESNSHEQYF	TGCGCCAGCAGCCCTGAGTCGAACAGCCACGAGCAGTACTTC
NA	TRBV5-5	TRBJ2-5	TRBD1	CASSLSTGGETQYF	TGTGCCAGCAGCCTATCAACAGGGGGTGAGACCCAGTACTTC
NA	TRBV5-4	TRBJ2-7	TRBD1	CASSSPGQGGYEQYF	TGTGCCAGCAGCTCGCCGGGACAGGGAGGCTACGAGCAGTACTTC
few	TRBV5-1	TRBJ2-5	NA	CASSLGTRETQYF	TGCGCCAGCAGCTTGGGGACCCGGGAGACCCAGTACTTC
NA	TRBV4-1	TRBJ2-1	TRBD2	CASSQDSGLAGGVEQFF	TGCGCCAGCAGCCAAGATAGTGGACTAGCGGGAGGGGTTGAGCAGTTCTTC
NA	TRBV7-2	TRBJ1-5	NA	CASSPIRSAQPQHF	TGTGCCAGCAGCCCTATAAGGTCGGCCCAGCCCCAGCATTTT
NA	TRBV6-1	TRBJ2-7	NA	CASSVGSFDTYEQYF	TGTGCCAGCAGCGTGGGTTCTTTTGACACCTACGAGCAGTACTTC
NA	TRBV7-9	TRBJ1-5	TRBD1	CASSLQGEDQPQHF	TGTGCCAGCAGCTTACAGGGGGAGGATCAGCCCCAGCATTTT
NA	TRBV19	TRBJ1-5	NA	CASSRGRRLEPQHF	TGTGCCAGTAGTCGTGGACGTCGGTTAGAGCCCCAGCATTTT
NA	TRBV7-7	TRBJ2-5	NA	CASSLGLRQQTQYF	TGTGCTAGCAGCTTAGGGCTTCGACAACAGACCCAGTACTTC
NA	TRBV29-1	TRBJ1-1	TRBD1	CSAGDRGLAFF	TGCAGCGCCGGAGACAGGGGGCTAGCTTTCTTT
NA	TRBV5-7	TRBJ2-1	TRBD2	CASSLSGRFHNEQFF	TGTGCCAGCAGCTTGAGCGGGAGATTCCACAATGAGCAGTTCTTC
NA	TRBV15	TRBJ1-3	TRBD1	CATSQGGVRVNTIYF	TGTGCCACCAGCCAGGGGGGCGTTCGGGTAAACACCATATATTTT
NA	TRBV27	TRBJ2-2	NA	CASSLQTGNTGELFF	TGTGCCAGCAGTTTACAGACAGGGAACACCGGGGAGCTGTTTTTT
NA	TRBV11-3	TRBJ2-1	TRBD2	CASSFSGLAVSEQFF	TGTGCCAGCAGCTTTAGTGGTCTAGCGGTCTCTGAGCAGTTCTTC
NA	TRBV11-3	TRBJ1-2	NA	CASLLTGRASYGYTF	TGTGCCAGCCTGTTGACGGGCCGAGCCTCTTATGGCTACACCTTC
NA	TRBV30	TRBJ1-4	NA	CAGTGPLGEKLFF	TGTGCCGGGACCGGGCCCCTGGGTGAAAAACTGTTTTTT
NA	TRBV29-1	TRBJ1-5	NA	CSVEDTPGQPQHF	TGCAGCGTTGAAGACACCCCGGGGCAGCCCCAGCATTTT
NA	TRBV7-2	TRBJ2-6	TRBD1	CASSLFTGVISGANVLTF	TGTGCCAGCAGCTTATTTACAGGGGTAATCTCTGGGGCCAACGTCCTGACTTTC
NA	TRBV27	TRBJ2-2	NA	CASIKQGTGELFF	TGTGCCAGCATTAAACAGGGAACCGGGGAGCTGTTTTTT
NA	TRBV21-1	TRBJ1-5	NA	CATITKGRQVRQPQHF	TGTGCCACCATAACCAAAGGTCGACAGGTTCGACAGCCCCAGCATTTT
NA	TRBV18	TRBJ2-1	TRBD2	CASSPGKRRGGNYNEQFF	TGTGCCAGCTCACCCGGGAAGAGGCGGGGGGGCAACTACAATGAGCAGTTCTTC
once	TRBV28	TRBJ2-7	NA	CASSLSRAEQYF	TGTGCCAGCAGTTTATCTAGGGCCGAGCAGTACTTC
NA	TRBV21-1	TRBJ2-3	NA	CARGEGHQDTQYF	TGTGCCAGAGGAGAGGGCCACCAAGATACGCAGTATTTT
once	TRBV18	TRBJ1-1	TRBD1	CASSPGQGKTEAFF	TGTGCCAGCTCACCCGGACAGGGTAAGACTGAAGCTTTCTTT
few	TRBV7-2	TRBJ2-7	NA	CASSLTQGDSYEQYF	TGTGCCAGCAGCCTTACTCAGGGAGACTCCTACGAGCAGTACTTC
NA	TRBV27	TRBJ1-1	TRBD1	CASSLGTGGEAFF	TGTGCCAGCAGTTTAGGGACAGGGGGTGAAGCTTTCTTT
NA	TRBV6-6	TRBJ2-7	NA	CASSYEASVSYEQYF	TGTGCCAGCAGTTACGAGGCCAGCGTTTCCTACGAGCAGTACTTC
NA	TRBV19	TRBJ1-2	NA	CASTSPGQHNYGYTF	TGTGCCAGTACCTCTCCAGGGCAGCACAACTATGGCTACACCTTC
NA	TRBV11-2	TRBJ2-5	TRBD2	CASSLRGGRAGETQYF	TGTGCCAGCAGCCTTCGTGGCGGGAGAGCTGGAGAGACCCAGTACTTC
NA	TRBV6-1	TRBJ2-3	NA	CASEEGLVTDTQYF	TGTGCCAGCGAAGAAGGATTAGTCACAGATACGCAGTATTTT
NA	TRBV21-1	TRBJ2-5	NA	CASSIKEKGQFQETQYF	TGTGCCAGCAGCATAAAAGAGAAGGGACAGTTCCAAGAGACCCAGTACTTC
NA	TRBV7-9	TRBJ2-3	TRBD2	CASSLRLAEITDTQYF	TGTGCCAGCAGCTTACGCCTAGCGGAAATCACAGATACGCAGTATTTT
NA	TRBV5-1	TRBJ2-3	NA	CASSFDGVGGDTQYF	TGCGCCAGCAGCTTTGACGGGGTTGGGGGAGATACGCAGTATTTT
NA	TRBV10-3	TRBJ1-2	NA	CATKSRDHSSNGYTF	TGTGCCACAAAATCCCGGGACCACAGCTCAAATGGCTACACCTTC
NA	TRBV28	TRBJ2-1	NA	CASSDSTSFEQFF	TGTGCCAGCAGTGACTCGACTAGTTTTGAGCAGTTCTTC